This T cell receptor beta chain was recorded in a study of a mutant IDH1 vaccine in newly diagnosed glioma. The time point was: week 11, during vaccination. In every dose of vaccine, 300 ug of mutant IDH1 20-mer peptide was given alongside topical imiquimod. New WHO grade 3 or 4 astrocytomas that were IDH1-mutant and ATRX-lost had been found in donors. V was clipped by 3 bases and J by 0 bases; unmatched bases: 7. CDR3 length: 19 amino acids. Generated by immunoSEQ multiplex PCR, the TCRdb table keeps only in-frame clones and is missing some. The sample carries fewer than 35,000 clones, 90% recorded once. This clone was detected only a few times. Its antigen is not identified.

The sequence came from a man between 18 and 35 years old with glioma. Sample: PBMCs, taken from a glioma patient whose treatment included an IDH1 peptide vaccine. The chain joins TRBV23-1 to TRBJ2-2; 13 nucleotides agree with TRBD2. TRBV23-1 is identified as an open reading frame with a role that is uncertain. DNA for the CDR3: TGCGCCAGCAGTCATCCTAGGACTAGCGGGAGCTCGAACACCGGGGAGCTGTTTTTT. Amino acids: CASSHPRTSGSSNTGELFF.